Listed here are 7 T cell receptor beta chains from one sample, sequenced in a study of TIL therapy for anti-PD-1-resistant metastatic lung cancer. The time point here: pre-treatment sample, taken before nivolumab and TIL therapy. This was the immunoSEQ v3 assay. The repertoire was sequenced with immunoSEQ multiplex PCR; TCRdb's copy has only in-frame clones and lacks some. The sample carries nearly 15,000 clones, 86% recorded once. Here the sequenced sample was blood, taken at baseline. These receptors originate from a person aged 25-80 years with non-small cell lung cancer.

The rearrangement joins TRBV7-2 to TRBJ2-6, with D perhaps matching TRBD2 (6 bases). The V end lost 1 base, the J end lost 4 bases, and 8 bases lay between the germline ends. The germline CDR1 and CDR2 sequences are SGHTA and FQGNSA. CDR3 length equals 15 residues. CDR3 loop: CASSLGGVGANVLTF. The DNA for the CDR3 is TGTGCCAGCAGCTTAGGGGGGGTAGGGGCCAACGTCCTGACTTTC.

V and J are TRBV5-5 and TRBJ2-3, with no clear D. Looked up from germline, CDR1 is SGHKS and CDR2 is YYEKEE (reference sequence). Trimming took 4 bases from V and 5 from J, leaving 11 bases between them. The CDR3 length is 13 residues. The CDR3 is CASSLIPLDTQYF. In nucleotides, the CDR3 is TGTGCCAGCAGCCTGATCCCCTTAGATACGCAGTATTTT.

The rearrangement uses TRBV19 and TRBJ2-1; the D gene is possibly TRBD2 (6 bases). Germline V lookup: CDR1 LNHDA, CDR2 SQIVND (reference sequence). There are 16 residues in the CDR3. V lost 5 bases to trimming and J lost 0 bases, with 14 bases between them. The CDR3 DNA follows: TGTGCCAGTAGTGTCGGACTGGGGGGCTCCTACAATGAGCAGTTCTTC. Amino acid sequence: CASSVGLGGSYNEQFF.

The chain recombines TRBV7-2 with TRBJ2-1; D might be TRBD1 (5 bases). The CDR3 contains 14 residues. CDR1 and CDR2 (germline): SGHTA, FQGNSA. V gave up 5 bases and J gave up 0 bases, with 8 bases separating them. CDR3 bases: TGTGCCAGCAGCCGACAGACCTCCTACAATGAGCAGTTCTTC. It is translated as CASSRQTSYNEQFF.

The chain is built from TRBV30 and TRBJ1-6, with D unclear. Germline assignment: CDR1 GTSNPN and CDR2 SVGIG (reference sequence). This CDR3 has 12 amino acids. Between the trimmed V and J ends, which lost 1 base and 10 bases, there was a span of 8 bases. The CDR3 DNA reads TGTGCCTGGAGTGACAACCAATCACCCCTCCACTTT. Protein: CAWSDNQSPLHF.

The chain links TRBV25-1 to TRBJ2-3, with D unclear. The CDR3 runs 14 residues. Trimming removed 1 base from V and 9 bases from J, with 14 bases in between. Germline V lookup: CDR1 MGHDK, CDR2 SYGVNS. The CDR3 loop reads CASSEWVSGSTQYF. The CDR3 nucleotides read TGTGCCAGCAGTGAATGGGTATCGGGCAGCACGCAGTATTTT.

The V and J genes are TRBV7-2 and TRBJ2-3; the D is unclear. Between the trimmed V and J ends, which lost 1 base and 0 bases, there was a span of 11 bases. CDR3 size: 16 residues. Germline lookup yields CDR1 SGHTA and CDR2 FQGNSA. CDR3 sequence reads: CASSLGLPSSTDTQYF. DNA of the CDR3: TGTGCCAGCAGCTTAGGGCTGCCATCTAGCACAGATACGCAGTATTTT.